Presented here are 16 T cell receptor beta chains from one specimen sequenced in a study of blood T cell repertoires in COVID-19. Here immunoSEQ multiplex PCR was the method, and the copy in TCRdb shows in-frame clones only, minus some. Of approximately 300,000 clones listed, roughly 88% are singletons. Material for sequencing was peripheral blood. The receptors here all came from a woman in her fifties or sixties with active or convalescent COVID-19.

The V gene is TRBV5-1, the J gene TRBJ2-2; 11 bases map to TRBD2. The CDR3 loop spans 15 amino acids. The trim removed 4 bases at V and 7 bases at J, leaving 6 bases unmatched. The germline gives CDR1 SGHRS, CDR2 YFSETQ. The CDR3 reads CASSTVAGGIGELFF. The CDR3 DNA sequence: TGCGCCAGCAGCACGGTAGCGGGAGGGATCGGGGAGCTGTTTTTT. Together with reference TRBV5-1 and TRBJ2-2, the CDR3 gives the full variable domain: KAGVTQTPRYLIKTRGQQVTLSCSPISGHRSVSWYQQTPGQGLQFLFEYFSETQRNKGNFPGRFSGRQFSNSRSEMNVSTLELGDSALYLCASSTVAGGIGELFFGEGSRLTVL.

The chain combines TRBV25-1 with TRBJ1-5; a possible D gene is TRBD1 (5 bases). The CDR3 is 12 residues long. The germline CDR1 and CDR2 sequences are MGHDK and SYGVNS. V was clipped by 5 bases and J by 6 bases, with 8 bases between them. CDR3 sequence: CASSMDTQPQHF. CDR3 in DNA: TGTGCCAGCAGTATGGACACTCAGCCCCAGCATTTT. The entire variable domain, with the rest obtained from reference TRBV25-1 and TRBJ1-5, is as follows: EADIYQTPRYLVIGTGKKITLECSQTMGHDKMYWYQQDPGMELHLIHYSYGVNSTEKGDLSSESTVSRIRTEHFPLTLESARPSHTSQYLCASSMDTQPQHFGDGTRLSIL.

This clone was seen more than once but under ten times. The chain uses TRBV7-2 and TRBJ1-2; 7 bases align to TRBD1. CDR1 is SGHTA, CDR2 FQGNSA, per germline. This CDR3 comprises 15 residues. V shed 0 bases and J 5 bases; nucleotides not matched to a gene: 6. The DNA for the CDR3 is TGTGCCAGCAGCTTAGCTCCGACAGGGACGTATGGCTACACCTTC. It codes for CASSLAPTGTYGYTF.

This clone was seen a single time. This sequence joins TRBV18 and TRBJ1-1; TRBD1 is a possible D gene (6 bases). The CDR3 runs to 14 residues. V shed 6 bases and J shed 1 base, with 12 bases lying between them. CDR1 KGHSH and CDR2 LQKENI come from the germline V gene. CDR3 nucleotide sequence: TGTGCCAGCTCTCGGGACATTACGAACACTGAAGCTTTCTTT. It codes for CASSRDITNTEAFF.

The CDR3 region has the DNA TGCGCCAGCAGCCCGCTCGACAGGGGCACCGGGGAGCTGTTTTTT. Amino acids: CASSPLDRGTGELFF. The rearrangement uses TRBV5-1 and TRBJ2-2; TRBD1 matches at 8 bases. The CDR3 length is 15 residues. Per the germline V gene, CDR1 is SGHRS and CDR2 is YFSETQ. With V trimmed by 4 bases and J by 4 bases, 6 bases remained unmatched.

The chain employs TRBV28 and TRBJ2-7; 10 nucleotides agree with TRBD1. The CDR3 is 16 residues long. Germline V lookup: CDR1 MDHEN, CDR2 SYDVKM. The junction had 10 bases not matched to a gene; V was cut back by 6 bases and J by 2 bases. The CDR3 spells CASRSSGQGGPYEQYF. The CDR3 region has the DNA TGTGCCAGCAGATCGAGTGGACAGGGGGGGCCCTACGAGCAGTACTTC.

The chain couples TRBV30 to TRBJ2-1, with D unresolved. Trimming took 4 bases from V and 8 from J, leaving 9 bases between them. The V gene's germline CDR1 is GTSNPN and CDR2 SVGIG (reference sequence). The CDR3 covers 11 residues. The CDR3 DNA sequence: TGTGCCTGGAATCGAGTTCATGAGCAGTTCTTC. Its protein is CAWNRVHEQFF. Full variable domain (outside the CDR3, taken from reference TRBV30 and TRBJ2-1): SQTIHQWPATLVQPVGSPLSLECTVEGTSNPNLYWYRQAAGRGLQLLFYSVGIGQISSEVPQNLSASRPQDRQFILSSKKLLLSDSGFYLCAWNRVHEQFFGPGTRLTVL.

The J gene is TRBJ1-1, the V gene TRBV4-1; 7 bases match TRBD1. The length of the CDR3 is 17 residues. The V gene end was trimmed by 0 bases and the J gene end by 1 base; junction bases not matched to a gene: 8. CDR1 and CDR2 from the germline V gene are MGHRA and YSYEKL. The CDR3 is CASSQDRDSSPNTEAFF. The DNA for the CDR3 is TGCGCCAGCAGCCAAGACCGGGACAGCAGTCCGAACACTGAAGCTTTCTTT.

The count of this clone is one. V is TRBV5-5 and J is TRBJ2-5, with TRBD1 matching 9 bases. The CDR3 loop spans 16 amino acids. From germline, CDR1 is SGHKS and CDR2 YYEKEE (reference sequence). J lost 8 bases, V lost 3 bases, and 14 bases had no gene match. The DNA of the CDR3 is TGTGCCAGCAGCTCCCGTGGGTCAGGGACAGGGCCCACCCAGTACTTC. As protein: CASSSRGSGTGPTQYF. Full variable domain (remainder filled in from reference TRBV5-5 and TRBJ2-5): DAGVTQSPTHLIKTRGQQVTLRCSPISGHKSVSWYQQVLGQGPQFIFQYYEKEERGRGNFPDRFSARQFPNYSSELNVNALLLGDSALYLCASSSRGSGTGPTQYFGPGTRLLVL.

The V gene is TRBV30, the J gene TRBJ1-5; D gene uncertain. CDR3 size: 13 residues. Germline V lookup: CDR1 GTSNPN, CDR2 SVGIG (reference sequence). V gave up 0 bases and J gave up 4 bases, with 7 bases separating them. The CDR3 nucleotides are TGTGCCTGGAGTGTTGCCAGAAATCAGCCCCAGCATTTT. This sequence encodes CAWSVARNQPQHF.

This clone was counted between two and nine times. The gene calls are TRBV5-3 and TRBJ1-2; tentative D call: TRBD1 (5 bases). TRBV5-3 qualifies as an ORF whose function is uncertain. V lost 0 bases to trimming and J lost 4 bases, with 13 bases between them. This CDR3 is 15 amino acids long. The CDR3 nucleotides are TGTGCCAGAAGCTTGGTGCCAGGGAAGGGCTATGGCTACACCTTC. It is translated as CARSLVPGKGYGYTF.

This clone was seen once. The rearrangement joins TRBV6-5 to TRBJ1-6; D gene ambiguous. CDR3 length: 13 residues. CDR1 is MNHEY and CDR2 is SVGAGI in the germline V gene. V lost 6 bases, J lost 8 bases, and 11 bases lay in between. The CDR3 here is CASSRHIDSPLHF. The CDR3 DNA reads TGTGCCAGCAGCCGACACATCGATTCACCCCTCCACTTT.

The genes are TRBV5-1 and TRBJ2-2; no clear D. The CDR3 spans 15 residues. Germline V gene sequence: CDR1 SGHRS, CDR2 YFSETQ. The germline V and J ends were trimmed by 0 bases and 5 bases, with 11 bases remaining between them. CDR3 in DNA: TGCGCCAGCAGCTTGGCTGGTCCCGGTACCGGGGAGCTGTTTTTT. Encoded protein: CASSLAGPGTGELFF. Drawing the rest from reference TRBV5-1 and TRBJ2-2, the complete variable domain is KAGVTQTPRYLIKTRGQQVTLSCSPISGHRSVSWYQQTPGQGLQFLFEYFSETQRNKGNFPGRFSGRQFSNSRSEMNVSTLELGDSALYLCASSLAGPGTGELFFGEGSRLTVL.

The chain couples TRBV7-2 to TRBJ2-3; 9 bases are a match to TRBD1. Trimming cost V 0 bases and J 13 bases; bases outside gene matches: 5. Germline CDR1 reads SGHTA; CDR2 reads FQGNSA. The CDR3 is 13 amino acids. The CDR3 is CASSLAHRGRKYF. The CDR3, as DNA: TGTGCCAGCAGCTTAGCCCACAGGGGGCGGAAGTATTTT.

The chain uses TRBV18 and TRBJ1-1; 8 nucleotides align to TRBD1. The CDR3 is 17 residues long. The germline CDR1 and CDR2 sequences are KGHSH and LQKENI. The ends lost 3 bases at V and 4 bases at J; junction bases unmatched: 13. The CDR3 DNA reads as TGTGCCAGCTCACCCGATTTAATAGGACAGGGAGGCACTGAAGCTTTCTTT. Protein sequence: CASSPDLIGQGGTEAFF. The whole variable domain, remainder taken from reference TRBV18 and TRBJ1-1, is NAGVMQNPRHLVRRRGQEARLRCSPMKGHSHVYWYRQLPEEGLKFMVYLQKENIIDESGMPKERFSAEFPKEGPSILRIQQVVRGDSAAYFCASSPDLIGQGGTEAFFGQGTRLTVV.

This clone was detected a few times. This chain links TRBV5-5 with TRBJ2-7; D is uncertain. From germline, CDR1 is SGHKS and CDR2 YYEKEE (reference sequence). V dropped 2 bases and J dropped 2 bases, with 5 bases sitting between them. The CDR3 length is 12 residues. CDR3 bases: TGTGCCAGCAGCTTAAGCCCCTACGAGCAGTACTTC. Protein product: CASSLSPYEQYF.